This T cell receptor beta chain is drawn from a study of human T cells and chemical hapten exposure. Each CDR3 protein is one row after TCRdb ran MiXCR on the RACE reads. This sample has a few hundred thousand distinct CDR3 sequences, with roughly 6% found just once. Notes on this clonotype: At one end, the junction sequence differs from germline, possibly due to a read error.

Time point of the sample: patch test 2, 6 weeks after DPC sensitization. Treatment reported: therapeutic diphenylcyclopropenone sensitization with weekly scalp DPC. The CDR3 covers 15 residues. The clonotype originates from a woman between 18 and 30 years old with alopecia areata. Some clones in this sample may be carry-over from other donors' samples. The chain carries TRBV12-3 or TRBV12-4 and TRBJ2-2; D is possibly TRBD1 (6 bases). The input for sequencing was whole blood, taken in connection with sensitization to the hapten diphenylcyclopropenone (DPC). CDR3 DNA: TGTGCCAGCAGTTTGTACAGGGCCGACACAGGGGAGCTGTTTTTT. As protein: CASSLYRADTGELFF.